What follows is one TCR beta chain and its context. Its matching antigen is unknown. This sample is part of a study of cytomegalovirus exposure and HLA in healthy donors. Findings and limits, study-wide: High specificity and sensitivity for cytomegalovirus status were reported for the classifier. By HLA locus, TCR association rates varied in a later analysis, with DRB1 showing the most and HLA-C the fewest. Altogether, 160 or so TCR beta chains were recorded as cytomegalovirus-associated.

The study ran its PCR with 60 Vbeta and 13 Jbeta primers. Data came from immunoSEQ multiplex PCR; TCRdb stores just in-frame clones and leaves some out. The sample yields around 120,000 clones, 80% seen once. Material for sequencing was PBMCs. The TCR comes from a woman aged 40 to 50 in good health and CMV-seronegative.

DNA for the CDR3: TGTGCCAGCAGTACGCACGAGGCTTCACCCCTCCACTTT. Amino acids: CASSTHEASPLHF. The chain carries TRBV2 and TRBJ1-6; D is unclear. Germline V CDR1 and CDR2: SNHLY, FYNNEI. The V gene lost 5 bases and the J gene lost 9 bases, with 11 bases spanning the gap. There are 13 residues in the CDR3.